This TCR beta chain was identified in a study of cytomegalovirus exposure and HLA in healthy donors. Overall study findings and caveats: TCR beta V segments were, for the most part, productive about 87% or about 30% of the time in an earlier analysis. Diagnosis of cytomegalovirus status made by the classifier reportedly showed high specificity and sensitivity.

60 Vbeta and 13 Jbeta primers were used in PCR. The data were produced by immunoSEQ multiplex PCR, yet TCRdb's version contains in-frame clones alone and is incomplete. The table includes around 250,000 clones, around 80% detected once. This clone appeared a few times. Its specificity is not known. With 6 bases removed from V and 4 bases from J, the gap between germline ends came to 10 bases. The CDR3 length is 13 residues. CDR1 KGHSH and CDR2 LQKENI come from the germline V gene. The receptor was derived from an older woman in good health and CMV-seropositive. Sequencing was carried out using PBMCs. This rearrangement joins TRBV18 to TRBJ1-5; D gene uncertain. In DNA form, the CDR3 reads TGTGCCAGCTCCGCAGACAAGAATCAGCCCCAGCATTTT. Translating gives CASSADKNQPQHF.